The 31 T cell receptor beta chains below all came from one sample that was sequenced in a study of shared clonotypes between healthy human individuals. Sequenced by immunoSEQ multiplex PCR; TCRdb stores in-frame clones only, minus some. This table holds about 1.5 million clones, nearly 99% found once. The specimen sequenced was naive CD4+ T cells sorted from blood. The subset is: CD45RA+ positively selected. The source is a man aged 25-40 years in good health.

The CDR3 DNA reads TGCGCCAGCAGCTTGGGGGTCGGAAGCTCCTACAATGAGCAGTTCTTC. Its translation: CASSLGVGSSYNEQFF. V is TRBV5-1 and J is TRBJ2-1, with unresolved D. The CDR3 has 16 residues. Trimming removed 0 bases from V and 0 bases from J, with 10 bases in between. The germline V gene has CDR1 SGHRS and CDR2 YFSETQ.

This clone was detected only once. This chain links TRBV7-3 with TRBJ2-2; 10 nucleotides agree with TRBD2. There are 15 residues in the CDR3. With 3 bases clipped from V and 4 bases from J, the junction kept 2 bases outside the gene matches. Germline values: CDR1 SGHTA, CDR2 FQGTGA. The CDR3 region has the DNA TGTGCCAGCAGCTTGACTAGCGGGTCCACCGGGGAGCTGTTTTTT. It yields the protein CASSLTSGSTGELFF.

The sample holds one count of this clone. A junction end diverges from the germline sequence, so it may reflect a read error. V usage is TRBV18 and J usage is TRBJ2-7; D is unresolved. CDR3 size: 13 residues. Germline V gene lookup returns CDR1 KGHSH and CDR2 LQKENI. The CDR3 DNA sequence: TGTGCCAGCTCATCCTTAAACTCCCACGAGCAGTACTTC. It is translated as CASSSLNSHEQYF.

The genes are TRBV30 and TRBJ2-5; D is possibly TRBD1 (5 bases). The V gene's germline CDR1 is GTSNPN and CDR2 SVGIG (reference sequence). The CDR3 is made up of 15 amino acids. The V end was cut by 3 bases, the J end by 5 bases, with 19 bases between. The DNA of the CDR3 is TGTGCCTGGAGGAAACAGGTTACCGTCTGGGAGACCCAGTACTTC. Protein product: CAWRKQVTVWETQYF. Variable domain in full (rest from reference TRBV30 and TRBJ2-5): SQTIHQWPATLVQPVGSPLSLECTVEGTSNPNLYWYRQAAGRGLQLLFYSVGIGQISSEVPQNLSASRPQDRQFILSSKKLLLSDSGFYLCAWRKQVTVWETQYFGPGTRLLVL.

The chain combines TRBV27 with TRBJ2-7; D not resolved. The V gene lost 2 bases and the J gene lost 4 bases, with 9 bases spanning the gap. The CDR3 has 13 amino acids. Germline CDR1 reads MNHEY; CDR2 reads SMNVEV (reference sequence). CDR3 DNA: TGTGCCAGCAGTTTAATGAACGGATACGAGCAGTACTTC. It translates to CASSLMNGYEQYF.

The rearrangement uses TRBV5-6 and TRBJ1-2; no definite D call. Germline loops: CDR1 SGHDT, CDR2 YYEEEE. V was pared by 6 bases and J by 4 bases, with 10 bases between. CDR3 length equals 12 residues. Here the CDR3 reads CASTDGGYGYTF. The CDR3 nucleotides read TGTGCCAGCACCGATGGCGGCTATGGCTACACCTTC.

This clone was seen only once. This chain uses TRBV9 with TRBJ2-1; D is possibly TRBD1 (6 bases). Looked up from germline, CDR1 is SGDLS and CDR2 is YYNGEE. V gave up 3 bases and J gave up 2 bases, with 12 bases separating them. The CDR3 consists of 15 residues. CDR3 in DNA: TGTGCCAGCAGCGAAAGGGGGAACACCTACAATGAGCAGTTCTTC. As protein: CASSERGNTYNEQFF.

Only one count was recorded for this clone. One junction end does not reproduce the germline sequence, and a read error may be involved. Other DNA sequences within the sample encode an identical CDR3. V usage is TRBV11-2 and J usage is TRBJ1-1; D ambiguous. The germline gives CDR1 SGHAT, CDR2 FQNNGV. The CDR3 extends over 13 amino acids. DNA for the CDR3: TGTGCCAGCAGCCTAGACTACAACACTGAAGCTTTCTTT. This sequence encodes CASSLDYNTEAFF.

The CDR3 reads CASSIGPRNQPQHF. In nucleotides, the CDR3 is TGTGCCAGTAGTATCGGCCCCCGCAATCAGCCCCAGCATTTT. J is TRBJ1-5 and V is TRBV19; D uncertain. Germline CDR1 is LNHDA and CDR2 is SQIVND (reference sequence). This CDR3 has 14 residues. V was pared by 3 bases and J by 2 bases, with 8 bases between.

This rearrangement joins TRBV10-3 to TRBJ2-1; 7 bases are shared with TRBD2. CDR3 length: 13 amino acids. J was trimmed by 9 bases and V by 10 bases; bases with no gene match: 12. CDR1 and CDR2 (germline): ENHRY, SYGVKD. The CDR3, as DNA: TGTGCCACCGCCACTAGCGAAAATCCTGAGCAGTTCTTC. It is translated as CATATSENPEQFF.

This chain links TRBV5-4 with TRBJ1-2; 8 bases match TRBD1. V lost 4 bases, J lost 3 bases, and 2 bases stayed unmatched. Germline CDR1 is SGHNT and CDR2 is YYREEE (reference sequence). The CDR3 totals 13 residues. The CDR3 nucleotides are TGTGCCAGCAGCACGGACAGGGACTATGGCTACACCTTC. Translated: CASSTDRDYGYTF.

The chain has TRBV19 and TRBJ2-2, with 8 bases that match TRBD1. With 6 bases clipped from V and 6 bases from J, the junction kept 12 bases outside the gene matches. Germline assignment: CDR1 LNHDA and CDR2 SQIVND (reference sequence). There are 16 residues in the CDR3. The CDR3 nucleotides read TGTGCCAGTAGCCCAGGGGGCAGGTTGTGGGCCGGGGAGCTGTTTTTT. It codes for CASSPGGRLWAGELFF.

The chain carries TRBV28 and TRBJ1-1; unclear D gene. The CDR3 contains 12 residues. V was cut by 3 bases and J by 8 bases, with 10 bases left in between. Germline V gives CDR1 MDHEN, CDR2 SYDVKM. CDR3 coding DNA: TGTGCCAGCAGTTTGGCCCCGATGGAAGCTTTCTTT. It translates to CASSLAPMEAFF.

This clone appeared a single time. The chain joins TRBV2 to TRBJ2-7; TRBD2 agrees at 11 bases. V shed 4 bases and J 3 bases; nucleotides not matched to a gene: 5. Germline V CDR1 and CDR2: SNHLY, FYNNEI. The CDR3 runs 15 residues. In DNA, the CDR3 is TGTGCCAGCAGTGGAGGACTAGCGGGTAGCTACGAGCAGTACTTC. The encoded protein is CASSGGLAGSYEQYF.

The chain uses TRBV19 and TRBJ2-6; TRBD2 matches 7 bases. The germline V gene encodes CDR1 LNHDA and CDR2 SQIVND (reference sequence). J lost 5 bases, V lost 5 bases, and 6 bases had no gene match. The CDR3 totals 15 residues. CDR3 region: CASSGGGARANVLTF. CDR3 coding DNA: TGTGCCAGTAGTGGGGGAGGGGCTCGGGCCAACGTCCTGACTTTC. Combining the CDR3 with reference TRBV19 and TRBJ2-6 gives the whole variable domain DGGITQSPKYLFRKEGQNVTLSCEQNLNHDAMYWYRQDPGQGLRLIYYSQIVNDFQKGDIAEGYSVSREKKESFPLTVTSAQKNPTAFYLCASSGGGARANVLTFGAGSRLTVL.

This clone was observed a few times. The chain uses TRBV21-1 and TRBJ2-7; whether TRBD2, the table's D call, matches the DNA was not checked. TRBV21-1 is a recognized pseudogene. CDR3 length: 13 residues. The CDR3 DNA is TGTGCCAGCAGCCCAGCGGAGCCTTACGAGCAGTACTTC. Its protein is CASSPAEPYEQYF.

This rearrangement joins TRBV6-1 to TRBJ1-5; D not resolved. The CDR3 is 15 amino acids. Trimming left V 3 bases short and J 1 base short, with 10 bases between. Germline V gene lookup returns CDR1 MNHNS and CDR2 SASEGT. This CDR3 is CASSDGPLSNQPQHF. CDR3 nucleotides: TGTGCCAGCAGTGACGGGCCACTAAGCAATCAGCCCCAGCATTTT.

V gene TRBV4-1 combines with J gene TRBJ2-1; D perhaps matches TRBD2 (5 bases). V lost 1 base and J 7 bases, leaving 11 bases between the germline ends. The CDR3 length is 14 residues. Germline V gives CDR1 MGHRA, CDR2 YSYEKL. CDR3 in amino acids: CASSQASRANEQFF. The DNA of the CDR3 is TGCGCCAGCAGCCAAGCTTCGAGGGCGAATGAGCAGTTCTTC.

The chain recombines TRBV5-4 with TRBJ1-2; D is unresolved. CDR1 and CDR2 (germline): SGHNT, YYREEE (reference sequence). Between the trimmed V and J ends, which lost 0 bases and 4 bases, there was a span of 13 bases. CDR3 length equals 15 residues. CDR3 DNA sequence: TGTGCCAGCAGCTTGGGGAGATCAGCGAGCTATGGCTACACCTTC. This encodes CASSLGRSASYGYTF.

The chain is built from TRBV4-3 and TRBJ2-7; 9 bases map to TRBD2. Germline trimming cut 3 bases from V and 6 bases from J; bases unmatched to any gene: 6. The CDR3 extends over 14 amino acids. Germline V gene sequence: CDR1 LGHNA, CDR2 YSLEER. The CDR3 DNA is TGCGCCAGCAGCCAGTTAGCGGGAGCCTCCGAGCAGTACTTC. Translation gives CASSQLAGASEQYF.

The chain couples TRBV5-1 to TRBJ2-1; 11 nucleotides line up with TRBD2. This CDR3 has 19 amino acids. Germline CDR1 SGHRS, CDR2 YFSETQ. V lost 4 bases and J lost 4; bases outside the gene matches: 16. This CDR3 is CASSLTGGAWTSGYNEQFF. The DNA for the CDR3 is TGCGCCAGCAGCCTAACAGGGGGCGCTTGGACTAGCGGGTACAATGAGCAGTTCTTC. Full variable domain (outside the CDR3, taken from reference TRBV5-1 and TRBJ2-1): KAGVTQTPRYLIKTRGQQVTLSCSPISGHRSVSWYQQTPGQGLQFLFEYFSETQRNKGNFPGRFSGRQFSNSRSEMNVSTLELGDSALYLCASSLTGGAWTSGYNEQFFGPGTRLTVL.

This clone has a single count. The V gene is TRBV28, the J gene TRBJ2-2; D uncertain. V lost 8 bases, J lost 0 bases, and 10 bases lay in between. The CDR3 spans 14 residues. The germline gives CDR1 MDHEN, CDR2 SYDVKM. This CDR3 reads CASQRQPNTGELFF. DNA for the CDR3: TGTGCCAGCCAACGGCAACCGAACACCGGGGAGCTGTTTTTT.

CDR3 sequence reads: CASSTTGTEQYF. CDR3 sequence (DNA): TGTGCCAGTAGTACAACAGGGACCGAGCAGTACTTC. V gene TRBV19 combines with J gene TRBJ2-7; possible D gene TRBD1, 6 bases. The CDR3 is 12 amino acids. Between the trimmed V and J ends, which lost 4 bases and 6 bases, there was a span of 10 bases. The germline V gene encodes CDR1 LNHDA and CDR2 SQIVND (reference sequence).

CDR3 nucleotide sequence: TGTGCCAGCAGTTACTCGTCCCCAATAAACACTGAAGCTTTCTTT. Protein sequence: CASSYSSPINTEAFF. The rearrangement joins TRBV6-5 to TRBJ1-1; D gene uncertain. The CDR3 has 15 residues. Germline assignment: CDR1 MNHEY and CDR2 SVGAGI. V was clipped by 0 bases and J by 2 bases, with 10 bases between them.

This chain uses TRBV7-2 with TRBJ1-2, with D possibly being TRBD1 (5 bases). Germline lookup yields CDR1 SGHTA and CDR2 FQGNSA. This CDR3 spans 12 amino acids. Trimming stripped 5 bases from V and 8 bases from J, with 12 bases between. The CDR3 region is CASSHMGEGYTF. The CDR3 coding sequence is TGTGCCAGCAGCCATATGGGGGAGGGCTACACCTTC.

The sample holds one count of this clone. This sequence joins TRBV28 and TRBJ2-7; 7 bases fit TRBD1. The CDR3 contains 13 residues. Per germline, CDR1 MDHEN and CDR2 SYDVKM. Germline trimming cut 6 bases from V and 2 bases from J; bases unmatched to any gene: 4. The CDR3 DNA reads TGTGCCAGCAGATACAGGGGAACCTACGAGCAGTACTTC. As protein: CASRYRGTYEQYF.

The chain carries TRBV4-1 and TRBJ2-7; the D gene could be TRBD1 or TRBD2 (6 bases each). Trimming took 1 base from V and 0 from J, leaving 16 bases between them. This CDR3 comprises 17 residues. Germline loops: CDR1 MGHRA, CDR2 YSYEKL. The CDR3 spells CASSQALGAGRSYEQYF. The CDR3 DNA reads TGCGCCAGCAGCCAAGCCCTGGGGGCGGGGCGCTCCTACGAGCAGTACTTC.

CDR3 residues: CASSLVWTDTYEQYF. CDR3 DNA sequence: TGTGCCAGCAGCTTGGTGTGGACGGACACCTACGAGCAGTACTTC. This chain joins TRBV5-6 and TRBJ2-7; weak D call: TRBD1 (5 bases). Germline V gives CDR1 SGHDT, CDR2 YYEEEE. CDR3 length: 15 amino acids. The V and J ends lost 0 bases and 2 bases respectively, with 12 bases between them.

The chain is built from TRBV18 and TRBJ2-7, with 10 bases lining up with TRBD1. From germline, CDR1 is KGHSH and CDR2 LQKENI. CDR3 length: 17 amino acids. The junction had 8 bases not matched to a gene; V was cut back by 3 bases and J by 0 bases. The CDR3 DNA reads TGTGCCAGCTCACCCAAAACCGGGACAGGGGACTCCTACGAGCAGTACTTC. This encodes CASSPKTGTGDSYEQYF. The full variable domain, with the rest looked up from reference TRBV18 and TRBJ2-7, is NAGVMQNPRHLVRRRGQEARLRCSPMKGHSHVYWYRQLPEEGLKFMVYLQKENIIDESGMPKERFSAEFPKEGPSILRIQQVVRGDSAAYFCASSPKTGTGDSYEQYFGPGTRLTVT.

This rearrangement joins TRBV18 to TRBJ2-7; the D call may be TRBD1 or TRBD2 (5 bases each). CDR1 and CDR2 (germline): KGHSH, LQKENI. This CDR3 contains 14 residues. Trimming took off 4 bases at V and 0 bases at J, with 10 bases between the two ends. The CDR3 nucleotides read TGTGCCAGCTCACGAGGGGATACCTCCTACGAGCAGTACTTC. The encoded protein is CASSRGDTSYEQYF.

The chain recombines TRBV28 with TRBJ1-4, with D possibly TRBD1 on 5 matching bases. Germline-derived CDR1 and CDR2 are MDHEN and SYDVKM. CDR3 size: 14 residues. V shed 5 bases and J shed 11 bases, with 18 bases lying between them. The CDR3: CASSRRVLAGKLFF. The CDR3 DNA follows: TGTGCCAGCAGTCGCAGGGTTCTCGCTGGGAAACTGTTTTTT.